The 21 T cell receptor beta chains listed next were all sequenced from one sample in a study of blood T cell repertoires in COVID-19. Generated by immunoSEQ multiplex PCR, the TCRdb table keeps only in-frame clones and is missing some. The sample consists of approximately 170,000 clones, around 82% of them appearing once. Sequencing used peripheral blood. The receptors were gathered from a human donor with acute or convalescent COVID-19. The donor label of this sample is uncertain.

V usage is TRBV7-2 and J usage is TRBJ1-3, with TRBD1 identical over 7 bases. The CDR3 consists of 16 residues. With 6 bases clipped from V and 0 bases from J, the junction kept 8 bases outside the gene matches. CDR1 and CDR2 from the germline V gene are SGHTA and FQGNSA. CDR3 nucleotides: TGTGCCAGCAGTCAATCGGGGACAGTCTCTGGAAACACCATATATTTT. This translates into CASSQSGTVSGNTIYF.

V and J are TRBV19 and TRBJ1-2, with 7 bases lining up with TRBD1. This CDR3 has 14 amino acids. Germline assignment: CDR1 LNHDA and CDR2 SQIVND (reference sequence). Germline trimming cut 10 bases from V and 0 bases from J; bases unmatched to any gene: 8. This chain's CDR3 is CATRQGSANYGYTF. Written as DNA, the CDR3 is TGTGCCACCAGACAGGGATCAGCTAACTATGGCTACACCTTC. The full variable domain, its missing parts supplied by reference TRBV19 and TRBJ1-2, is DGGITQSPKYLFRKEGQNVTLSCEQNLNHDAMYWYRQDPGQGLRLIYYSQIVNDFQKGDIAEGYSVSREKKESFPLTVTSAQKNPTAFYLCATRQGSANYGYTFGSGTRLTVV.

This clone was counted once. CDR3 sequence (DNA): TGTGCCATCAGGGCCCCCAGGGGGCCCACAGATACGCAGTATTTT. This translates into CAIRAPRGPTDTQYF. The rearrangement joins TRBV10-3 to TRBJ2-3; 8 bases fit TRBD1. The V segment lost 6 bases and the J segment 2 bases; nucleotides outside the gene matches: 7. CDR3 length: 15 residues. Per germline, CDR1 ENHRY and CDR2 SYGVKD.

The CDR3 DNA reads TGTGCCAGCAGCTTAACGGCCCTAGCGGGGGGCACAGATACGCAGTATTTT. The encoded protein is CASSLTALAGGTDTQYF. The chain links TRBV7-3 to TRBJ2-3; 10 nucleotides align to TRBD2. Germline V gene sequence: CDR1 SGHTA, CDR2 FQGTGA. This CDR3 is built from 17 residues. With V trimmed by 0 bases and J by 1 base, 4 bases remained unmatched.

The genes are TRBV28 and TRBJ1-1; D remains ambiguous. CDR3 length equals 12 residues. V was shortened by 7 bases and J by 1 base, with 7 bases between the two germline ends. CDR1 is MDHEN, CDR2 SYDVKM, per germline. The CDR3 loop reads CASTSGNTEAFF. CDR3 DNA sequence: TGTGCCAGCACCTCGGGGAACACTGAAGCTTTCTTT.

This chain connects TRBV6-2 or TRBV6-3 to TRBJ1-2; 7 bases match TRBD1. With V trimmed by 5 bases and J by 4 bases, 10 bases remained unmatched. CDR1 and CDR2 (germline): MNHEY, SVGEGT. The CDR3 length is 15 residues. The CDR3 here is CASSIWPTGPYGYTF. The CDR3, as DNA: TGTGCCAGCAGTATCTGGCCGACAGGGCCCTATGGCTACACCTTC.

The CDR3 nucleotides read TGCGCCAGCAGCTCCTCCCCCGGGACTAGCGGGGGGGCCTCCTACGAGCAGTACTTC. Translating it yields CASSSSPGTSGGASYEQYF. This chain connects TRBV4-1 to TRBJ2-7, with 16 bases fitting TRBD2. CDR1 MGHRA and CDR2 YSYEKL come from the germline V gene. Germline trimming cut 5 bases from V and 0 bases from J; bases unmatched to any gene: 10. This CDR3 is built from 19 residues.

This rearrangement joins TRBV5-1 to TRBJ1-1; the D is unclear. The V gene lost 3 bases and the J gene lost 0 bases, with 15 bases spanning the gap. Germline CDR1 SGHRS, CDR2 YFSETQ. This CDR3 contains 16 residues. The CDR3 sequence: CASSYTTLSMNTEAFF. CDR3 nucleotides: TGCGCCAGCAGCTACACGACATTAAGTATGAACACTGAAGCTTTCTTT.

The chain employs TRBV2 and TRBJ2-6; TRBD1 aligns across 7 bases. With V trimmed by 7 bases and J by 4 bases, 4 bases remained unmatched. CDR3 length equals 14 residues. Germline V gene lookup returns CDR1 SNHLY and CDR2 FYNNEI. The CDR3 loop reads CASKTGSGANVLTF. The DNA for the CDR3 is TGTGCCAGCAAGACAGGGTCCGGGGCCAACGTCCTGACTTTC.

This rearrangement joins TRBV5-1 to TRBJ1-4; no firm D call. With 5 bases removed from V and 0 bases from J, the gap between germline ends came to 8 bases. The CDR3 has 14 amino acids. CDR1 is SGHRS and CDR2 is YFSETQ in the germline V gene. This CDR3 reads CASRGSATNEKLFF. In nucleotides, the CDR3 is TGCGCCAGCAGGGGGAGCGCAACTAATGAAAAACTGTTTTTT.

The chain uses TRBV4-1 and TRBJ2-1, with 8 nucleotides matching TRBD2. Unmatched junction bases numbered 15, after V lost 7 bases and J lost 4 bases. The germline V gene has CDR1 MGHRA and CDR2 YSYEKL. CDR3 length equals 17 residues. In nucleotides, the CDR3 is TGCGCCAGCATGAGGGAACTCGGGACTAGGGGGTACAATGAGCAGTTCTTC. This gives the protein CASMRELGTRGYNEQFF.

V is TRBV30 and J is TRBJ1-6; perhaps TRBD1 as D (5 bases). The germline gives CDR1 GTSNPN, CDR2 SVGIG (reference sequence). The V end lost 1 base, the J end lost 9 bases, and 19 bases lay between the germline ends. This CDR3 spans 16 amino acids. CDR3 in amino acids: CAWSAPGRGGGSPLHF. CDR3 in DNA: TGTGCCTGGAGTGCCCCGGGTCGGGGGGGAGGTTCACCCCTCCACTTT.

The chain is built from TRBV6-6 and TRBJ2-5; 8 nucleotides align to TRBD1. V dropped 2 bases and J dropped 5; count of bases not matched to a gene: 10. The CDR3 extends over 16 amino acids. Germline V gene data show CDR1 as MNHNY and CDR2 as SVGAGI (reference sequence). CDR3 residues: CASSYGHQGAGETQYF. The CDR3 DNA reads TGTGCCAGCAGTTACGGCCACCAGGGGGCTGGGGAGACCCAGTACTTC.

The V call is TRBV28, the J call TRBJ1-1; D is unclear. CDR3 size: 14 residues. Germline V gives CDR1 MDHEN, CDR2 SYDVKM. With 6 bases removed from V and 3 bases from J, the gap between germline ends came to 14 bases. The CDR3: CASSDHGRDTEAFF. Written as DNA, the CDR3 is TGTGCCAGCAGCGACCATGGGCGGGACACTGAAGCTTTCTTT.

The chain combines TRBV19 with TRBJ1-5; a possible D gene is TRBD1 (5 bases). V lost 9 bases, J lost 3 bases, and 15 bases lay in between. CDR1 and CDR2 from the germline V gene are LNHDA and SQIVND (reference sequence). The CDR3 consists of 14 residues. CDR3 coding DNA: TGTGCCAGCCACGGGGGAACCTACAATCAGCCCCAGCATTTT. This gives the protein CASHGGTYNQPQHF.

This clone was counted only a few times. The rearrangement uses TRBV27 and TRBJ1-6; TRBD1 might be the D (6 bases). The CDR3 is made up of 16 amino acids. Trimming left V 4 bases short and J 0 bases short, with 10 bases between. The germline V gene encodes CDR1 MNHEY and CDR2 SMNVEV (reference sequence). The CDR3 coding sequence is TGTGCCAGCAGTTCTCAGGGGAGCTCCTATAATTCACCCCTCCACTTT. This translates into CASSSQGSSYNSPLHF.

The genes are TRBV7-8 and TRBJ2-2; TRBD2 matches 12 bases. The germline V gene encodes CDR1 SGHVS and CDR2 FQNEAQ. Losses at the gene ends were 7 bases for V and 4 bases for J; bases not matched to a gene: 4. The CDR3 spans 15 residues. The CDR3 DNA sequence: TGTGCCAGCACCCTGGGACTAGCGGGCACCGGGGAGCTGTTTTTT. Its protein product is CASTLGLAGTGELFF.

The rearrangement links TRBV2 to TRBJ2-7; a possible D gene is TRBD1 (6 bases). The CDR3 is 13 residues long. Deletions cut 5 bases from V and 4 bases from J, with 12 bases between. The V gene's germline CDR1 is SNHLY and CDR2 FYNNEI. The CDR3 sequence: CASSRQVGYEQYF. As DNA, the CDR3 is TGTGCCAGCAGTCGACAGGTGGGGTACGAGCAGTACTTC.

This clone was counted once. The chain is built from TRBV5-4 and TRBJ2-1; a possible D gene is TRBD2 (6 bases). The CDR3 runs 15 residues. Germline lookup yields CDR1 SGHNT and CDR2 YYREEE (reference sequence). V lost 1 base to trimming and J lost 3 bases, with 11 bases between them. The CDR3 nucleotides read TGTGCCAGCAGCTTGTACGGGAGTGTCTACAATGAGCAGTTCTTC. Its translation is CASSLYGSVYNEQFF.

This chain links TRBV11-2 with TRBJ1-1; no firm D call. This CDR3 is built from 18 residues. The V end was cut by 6 bases, the J end by 1 base, with 24 bases between. Looked up from germline, CDR1 is SGHAT and CDR2 is FQNNGV. The CDR3 DNA is TGTGCCAGCAGGCCCGGGTATGGGTGGACTAGAAAGAACACTGAAGCTTTCTTT. Translating it yields CASRPGYGWTRKNTEAFF.

The rearrangement uses TRBV25-1 and TRBJ2-7; TRBD1 might be the D (6 bases). V was cut by 4 bases and J by 2 bases, with 12 bases left in between. The germline V gene has CDR1 MGHDK and CDR2 SYGVNS. The length of the CDR3 is 14 residues. The CDR3 coding sequence is TGTGCCAGCAGTGGGGGGCTATACCCCTACGAGCAGTACTTC. Its protein is CASSGGLYPYEQYF.